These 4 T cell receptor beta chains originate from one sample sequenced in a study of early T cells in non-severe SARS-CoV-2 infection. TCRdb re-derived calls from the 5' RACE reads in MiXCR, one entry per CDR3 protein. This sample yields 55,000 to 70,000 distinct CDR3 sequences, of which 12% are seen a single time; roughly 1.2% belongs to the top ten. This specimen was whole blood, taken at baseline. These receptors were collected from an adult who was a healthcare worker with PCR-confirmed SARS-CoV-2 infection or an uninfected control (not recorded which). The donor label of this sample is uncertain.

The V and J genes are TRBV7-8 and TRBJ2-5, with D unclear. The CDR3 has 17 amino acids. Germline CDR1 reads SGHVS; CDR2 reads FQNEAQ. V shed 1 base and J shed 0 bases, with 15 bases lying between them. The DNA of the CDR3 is TGTGCCAGCAGCTTAGGGCCGACACAGTCGTACCAAGAGACCCAGTACTTC. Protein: CASSLGPTQSYQETQYF.

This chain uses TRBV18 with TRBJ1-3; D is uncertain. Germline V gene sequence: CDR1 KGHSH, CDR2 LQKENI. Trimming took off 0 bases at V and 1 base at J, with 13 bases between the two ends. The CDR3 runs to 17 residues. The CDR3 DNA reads TGTGCCAGCTCACCACCGTACACGGGCCTATCTGGAAACACCATATATTTT. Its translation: CASSPPYTGLSGNTIYF. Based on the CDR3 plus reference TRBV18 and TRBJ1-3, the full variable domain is NAGVMQNPRHLVRRRGQEARLRCSPMKGHSHVYWYRQLPEEGLKFMVYLQKENIIDESGMPKERFSAEFPKEGPSILRIQQVVRGDSAAYFCASSPPYTGLSGNTIYFGEGSWLTVV.

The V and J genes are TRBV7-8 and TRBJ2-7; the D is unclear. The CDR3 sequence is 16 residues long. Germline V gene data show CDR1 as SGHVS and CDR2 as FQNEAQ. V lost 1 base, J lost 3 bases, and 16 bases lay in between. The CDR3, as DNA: TGTGCCAGCAGCTTAGATGGCAGGCAGTCTTTCTACGAGCAGTACGTC. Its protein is CASSLDGRQSFYEQYV.

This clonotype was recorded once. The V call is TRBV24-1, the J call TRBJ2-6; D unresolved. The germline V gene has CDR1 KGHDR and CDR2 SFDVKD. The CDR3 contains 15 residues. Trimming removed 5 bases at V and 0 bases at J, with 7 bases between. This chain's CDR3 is CATSGLNSGANVLTF. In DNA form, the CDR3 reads TGTGCCACCAGTGGACTGAACTCTGGGGCCAACGTCCTGACTTTC.